This is a list of T cell receptor beta chains from one sample in a study of blood T cell repertoires in COVID-19. Data came from immunoSEQ multiplex PCR; TCRdb stores just in-frame clones and leaves some out. The table has about 260,000 clones, 75% to 90% seen once. Material for sequencing was PBMCs or T cells enriched from blood (not recorded which). The origin of the receptors is a woman younger than 35 who had recovered from COVID-19. The CDR3 runs from the conserved cysteine through the conserved F or W. Fields, in order: D gene, V gene, clone size, J gene, CDR3 DNA, CDR3 protein. The D gene is left open where the match is weak. Some rows have no size entry. The others give once, few or many, or a class for an expanded clone.

TRBD2	TRBV3-1/TRBV3-2	-	TRBJ2-3	TGTGCCAGCAGCCCCCAGTGGGAGCGGGGGGGCGGGATCGCAGATACGCAGTATTTT	CASSPQWERGGGIADTQYF
-	TRBV28	-	TRBJ1-1	TGTGCCAGCAGTTTATTAGGGAGGGGTGAAGCTTTCTTT	CASSLLGRGEAFF
TRBD2	TRBV11-2	-	TRBJ2-4	TGTGCCAGCAGCCGGGGGGACAAAAACATTCAGTACTTC	CASSRGDKNIQYF
TRBD2	TRBV4-1	-	TRBJ2-3	TGCGCCAGCAGCCCTAGTACGGCGGGGGGGACTCATACGCAGTATTTT	CASSPSTAGGTHTQYF
TRBD2	TRBV27	-	TRBJ2-2	TGTGCCAGCAGTTTAGGCGGGGGCGGGGAGCTGTTTTTT	CASSLGGGGELFF
-	TRBV14	-	TRBJ2-5	TGTGCCAGCAGCCAAGCCAGCGGGCAGGAGACCCAGTACTTC	CASSQASGQETQYF
-	TRBV5-4	-	TRBJ1-1	TGTGCCAGCAGCTTGGATCACAGGGTGAACACTGAAGCTTTCTTT	CASSLDHRVNTEAFF
TRBD1	TRBV2	-	TRBJ1-2	TGTGCCAGCAGTGAGAGGGGGCAGGGGGATGGCTACACCTTC	CASSERGQGDGYTF
-	TRBV27	-	TRBJ2-7	TGTGCCAGCAGTCTCCTAGGCGAGCAGTACTTC	CASSLLGEQYF
-	TRBV14	-	TRBJ2-7	TGTGCCAGCAGCCAGGCGGGACTGCCACGGCACGAGCAGTACTTC	CASSQAGLPRHEQYF
-	TRBV5-5	-	TRBJ1-1	TGTGCCAGCAGCTATGGGCAGGCGAACACTGAAGCTTTCTTT	CASSYGQANTEAFF
TRBD1	TRBV5-1	-	TRBJ1-2	TGCGCCAGCAGCTTGGGGGGACAGGACTATGGCTACACCTTC	CASSLGGQDYGYTF
TRBD2	TRBV19	once	TRBJ2-3	TGTGCCAGTAGTATGCTAGCGGTTAGCACAGATACGCAGTATTTT	CASSMLAVSTDTQYF
-	TRBV9	-	TRBJ1-3	TGTGCCAGCAGCGGACAGAGTTACTCTGGAAACACCATATATTTT	CASSGQSYSGNTIYF
-	TRBV30	-	TRBJ2-7	TGTGCCTGGGGCGGGACAGTCTACGAGCAGTACTTC	CAWGGTVYEQYF
TRBD1	TRBV28	-	TRBJ1-2	TGTGCCAGCAGATTCCGGGACAGCTACTATGGCTACACCTTC	CASRFRDSYYGYTF
TRBD1	TRBV7-9	-	TRBJ1-2	TGTGCCAGCGTACCAGGGGGCGGACTCTCCTATGGCTACACCTTC	CASVPGGGLSYGYTF
-	TRBV6-1	-	TRBJ2-3	TGTGCCAGCAGTGAAGGGCGGGCAGGGGATACAGATACGCAGTATTTT	CASSEGRAGDTDTQYF
TRBD1	TRBV10-3	-	TRBJ1-3	TGTGCCATCAGGGACGACAGGGCTCCAGGAAACACCATATATTTT	CAIRDDRAPGNTIYF
TRBD2	TRBV7-2	-	TRBJ2-7	TGTGCCAGCAGCTTATTGGGGGGACTAGACGAGCAGTACTTC	CASSLLGGLDEQYF
TRBD1	TRBV11-1	-	TRBJ2-1	TGTGCCAGCAGCCCCCGCCACAGGGGTCCGGTCAATGAGCAGTTCTTC	CASSPRHRGPVNEQFF
-	TRBV5-5	-	TRBJ2-7	TGTGCCAGCAGCTTAGACTCGGCCTACGAGCAGTACTTC	CASSLDSAYEQYF
-	TRBV4-1	-	TRBJ2-1	TGCGCCAGCAGCCAAGATCTGGGCTTGGGTAATGAGCAGTTCTTC	CASSQDLGLGNEQFF
TRBD1	TRBV29-1	-	TRBJ2-1	TGCAGCGTTGTTCGGGACAGGGTGAGGTGGAGTGAGCAGTTCTTC	CSVVRDRVRWSEQFF
-	TRBV7-2	-	TRBJ1-1	TGTGCCAGCAGTCTAAAGAACACTGAAGCTTTCTTT	CASSLKNTEAFF
TRBD2	TRBV5-1	-	TRBJ2-3	TGCGCCAGCAGCTCACTAGCGGGGGCGGAGAATACGCAGTATTTT	CASSSLAGAENTQYF
TRBD2	TRBV3-1/TRBV3-2	-	TRBJ2-2	TGTGCCAGCAGCCCACTCGGGGGGTCCGGGAACGGGGAGCTGTTTTTT	CASSPLGGSGNGELFF
-	TRBV9	-	TRBJ1-1	TGTGCCAGCAGCACACAAGCGGGCACTGAAGCTTTCTTT	CASSTQAGTEAFF
TRBD1	TRBV12-3/TRBV12-4	-	TRBJ1-1	TGTGCCAGCAGCTACAGGGGTCGCACTGAAGCTTTCTTT	CASSYRGRTEAFF
-	TRBV6-5	-	TRBJ2-5	TGTGCCAGCAGCCCCGGGACTGGGGTAGAGACCCAGTACTTC	CASSPGTGVETQYF
-	TRBV11-2	once	TRBJ2-1	TGTGCCAGCAGCTTAGGAAGAGAGGTTCATGAGCAGTTCTTC	CASSLGREVHEQFF
TRBD1	TRBV10-1	once	TRBJ2-3	TGCGCCAGCATCCTGGGGACAGGGGCTGTCCGACACCACCCCACAGATACGCAGTATTTT	CASILGTGAVRHHPTDTQYF
-	TRBV21-1	-	TRBJ2-2	TGTGCCAGCAGCTTAGCGGGGGTTACCACCGGGGAGCTGTTTTTT	CASSLAGVTTGELFF
TRBD1	TRBV24-1	-	TRBJ1-5	TGTGCCACCAGTGATTCCCAGGGGGCCCTCAATCAGCCCCAGCATTTT	CATSDSQGALNQPQHF
TRBD1	TRBV6-4	-	TRBJ1-2	TGTGCCAGCAGTGTCCAGACAGGGGTTAACTATGGCTACACCTTC	CASSVQTGVNYGYTF
TRBD1	TRBV5-6	once	TRBJ1-2	TGTGCCAGCAGCTTGGCAGGGGGCCATGGCTACACCTTC	CASSLAGGHGYTF
TRBD1	TRBV3-1/TRBV3-2	-	TRBJ1-1	TGTGCCAGCAGCTTCACAGGGGCCACTGAAGCTTTCTTT	CASSFTGATEAFF
TRBD1	TRBV6-2/TRBV6-3	-	TRBJ1-2	TGTGCCAGCAGTTCGGACAGGGGAAGGGTTGGCTACACCTTC	CASSSDRGRVGYTF
-	TRBV28	-	TRBJ1-5	TGTGCCAGCAGTTTTCGGGGTAGCGATCAGCCCCAGCATTTT	CASSFRGSDQPQHF
-	TRBV25-1	-	TRBJ1-2	TGTGCCAGCAGTTTCTTCCAGGGTGGCTACACCTTC	CASSFFQGGYTF
TRBD1	TRBV28	few	TRBJ2-7	TGTGCCAGCCTTCGACAGGGGTCTTACGAGCAGTACTTC	CASLRQGSYEQYF
TRBD1	TRBV15	once	TRBJ1-5	TGTGCCACCAGCAGAGGGACAGGGCACAATCAGCCCCAGCATTTT	CATSRGTGHNQPQHF
TRBD2	TRBV5-4	-	TRBJ2-2	TGTGCCAGCAGCTTGGGACTAGCGGCGAACACCGGGGAGCTGTTTTTT	CASSLGLAANTGELFF
TRBD1	TRBV28	-	TRBJ1-1	TGTGCCAGCAGTTACAGGGGGCTAGGGCGTCAAAACACTGAAGCTTTCTTT	CASSYRGLGRQNTEAFF
-	TRBV3-1/TRBV3-2	-	TRBJ1-6	TGTGCCAGCAGCCAAGAAGCGGTCAGAGCTTCACCCCTCCACTTT	CASSQEAVRASPLHF
TRBD1	TRBV28	-	TRBJ1-1	TGTGCCAGCAGGGAACAGGGGTTTGAAGCTTTCTTT	CASREQGFEAFF
-	TRBV5-6	-	TRBJ2-2	TGTGCCAGCAGCTTGTCCGGGGGACGGACCGGGGAGCTGTTTTTT	CASSLSGGRTGELFF
-	TRBV30	-	TRBJ2-1	TGTGCCTGGAGTCGAGAGGGCAATGAGCAGTTCTTC	CAWSREGNEQFF
-	TRBV11-3	-	TRBJ2-1	TGTGCCAGCAGCTTGACTTGGACACCCAGCTCCTACAATGAGCAGTTCTTC	CASSLTWTPSSYNEQFF
-	TRBV6-5	once	TRBJ1-5	TGTGCCAGCAGGCGGACAGTCGATCAGCCCCAGCATTTT	CASRRTVDQPQHF
TRBD1	TRBV19	-	TRBJ1-6	TGTGCCAGTAGTCAACAGGGACAGTCACCCCTCCACTTT	CASSQQGQSPLHF
TRBD1	TRBV27	-	TRBJ1-5	TGTGCCAGCAGTCCGAGACAGGGATGGGGCAATCAGCCCCAGCATTTT	CASSPRQGWGNQPQHF
TRBD1	TRBV11-2	-	TRBJ1-2	TGTGCCAGCAGCTACACCGGGGACAGGGTGAAGAGCTATGGCTACACCTTC	CASSYTGDRVKSYGYTF
-	TRBV5-8	-	TRBJ1-4	TGTGCCAGCAGCTTGGTCGGAGGGATCGTGAGGAAACTGTTTTTT	CASSLVGGIVRKLFF
-	TRBV11-1	many	TRBJ2-7	TGTGCCAGCAGCCTTACTGGTCCCTACGAGCAGTACTTC	CASSLTGPYEQYF
TRBD1	TRBV24-1	-	TRBJ1-5	TGTGCCACCAGTGATGGGACAGGAAGATATCAGCCCCAGCATTTT	CATSDGTGRYQPQHF